The clone carrying this T cell receptor (beta chain) was observed a handful of times. Its antigen is unidentified. This sample is part of a study of T cells after yellow fever vaccination. Study-level findings and limits: A secondary response was less intense yet reached its peak sooner, at day 5 versus 15.

The germline V and J ends were trimmed by 0 bases and 2 bases, with 12 bases remaining between them. This CDR3 region has 15 residues. Germline V gene sequence: CDR1 SGDLS, CDR2 YYNGEE. The TCR cDNA carried a universal primer site and UMIs from 5'RACE template switching. One entry per CDR3 protein results from TCRdb running MiXCR on the 5' RACE reads. The sample holds about 110,000 distinct CDR3 sequences; 6.5% to 9% are singletons and the top ten take about 25%. This specimen was CD8+ T cells sorted from PBMCs, taken 45 days after the yellow fever booster vaccination. V and J are TRBV9 and TRBJ2-7; the D is unclear. This sequence was found in a man under 40 who received the YFV17D yellow fever vaccine. Written as DNA, the CDR3 is TGTGCCAGCAGCGTAGATGGCGGTTATACCTACGAGCAGTACTTC. Amino acid sequence: CASSVDGGYTYEQYF. The whole variable domain, filled in from reference TRBV9 and TRBJ2-7, reads DSGVTQTPKHLITATGQRVTLRCSPRSGDLSVYWYQQSLDQGLQFLIQYYNGEERAKGNILERFSAQQFPDLHSELNLSSLELGDSALYFCASSVDGGYTYEQYFGPGTRLTVT.